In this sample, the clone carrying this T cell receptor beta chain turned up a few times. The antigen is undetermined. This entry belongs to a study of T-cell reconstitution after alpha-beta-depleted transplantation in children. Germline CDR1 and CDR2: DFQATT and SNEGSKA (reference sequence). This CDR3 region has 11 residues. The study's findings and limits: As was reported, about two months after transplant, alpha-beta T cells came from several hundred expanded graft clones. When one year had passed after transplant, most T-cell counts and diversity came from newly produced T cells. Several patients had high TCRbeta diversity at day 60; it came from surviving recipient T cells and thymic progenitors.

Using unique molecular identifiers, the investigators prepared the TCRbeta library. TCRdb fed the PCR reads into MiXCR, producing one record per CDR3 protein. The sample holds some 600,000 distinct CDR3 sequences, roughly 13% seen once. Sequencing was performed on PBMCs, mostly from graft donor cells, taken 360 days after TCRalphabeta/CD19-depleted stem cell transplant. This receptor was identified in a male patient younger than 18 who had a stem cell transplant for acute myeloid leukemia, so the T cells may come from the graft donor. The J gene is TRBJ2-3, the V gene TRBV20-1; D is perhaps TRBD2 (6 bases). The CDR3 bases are TGCAGCCTGGAGGGGACGCGGTTTCTGTATTTT. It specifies CSLEGTRFLYF.